The 28 T cell receptor beta chains below come from one sample, sequenced in a study of blood T cells in healthy people across ages. Using a J-beta primer mix together with a sample-barcoded 5' primer, a second PCR was run for about 7 to 12 cycles. TCRdb reprocessed the 5' RACE reads with MiXCR, giving one entry per CDR3 protein. Of 1.5 million to 2 million distinct CDR3 sequences in the sample, about 50% are singletons; the top ten hold roughly 2%. Sequenced material: blood. Receptor source: a woman aged 40-49 years in good health.

The chain links TRBV7-2 to TRBJ2-6; no reliable D call. CDR1 is SGHTA, CDR2 FQGNSA, per germline. Trimming took 3 bases from V and 0 from J, leaving 15 bases between them. The CDR3 runs to 18 residues. In DNA form, the CDR3 reads TGTGCCAGCAGCTTTTCCGGTACCAAGAACTCTGGGGCCAACGTCCTGACTTTC. Its protein is CASSFSGTKNSGANVLTF.

This clonotype was detected only a few times. This chain uses TRBV6-1 with TRBJ2-7; 7 bases map to TRBD2. From germline, CDR1 is MNHNS and CDR2 SASEGT. The ends lost 6 bases at V and 3 bases at J; junction bases unmatched: 11. CDR3 length: 15 amino acids. CDR3 in amino acids: CASSPTPGGGYEQYF. The CDR3 DNA reads TGTGCCAGCAGCCCCACCCCGGGCGGGGGCTACGAGCAGTACTTC.

This clonotype has a count of ten or more. The chain joins TRBV7-2 to TRBJ1-2; 7 bases fit TRBD1. V dropped 5 bases and J dropped 3; count of bases not matched to a gene: 3. The germline CDR1 and CDR2 sequences are SGHTA and FQGNSA. The CDR3 has 13 amino acids. The DNA for the CDR3 is TGTGCCAGCAGCCCGGGACAGTACTATGGCTACACCTTC. This translates into CASSPGQYYGYTF. Variable domain in full (rest from reference TRBV7-2 and TRBJ1-2): GAGVSQSPSNKVTEKGKDVELRCDPISGHTALYWYRQSLGQGLEFLIYFQGNSAPDKSGLPSDRFSAERTGGSVSTLTIQRTQQEDSAVYLCASSPGQYYGYTFGSGTRLTVV.

Turning to this clonotype: This may be a read error, as it is one base from a much larger clone. The chain carries TRBV3-1 and TRBJ1-2, with 7 bases that match TRBD1. This CDR3 comprises 12 residues. In germline, CDR1 is LGHDT, CDR2 YNNKEL (reference sequence). V shed 3 bases and J 13 bases; nucleotides not matched to a gene: 8. The CDR3 region has the DNA TGTGCCAGCAGCCACGGGGACAGCGGGATCACCTTC. Translation gives CASSHGDSGITF.

This clonotype occurred a few times. This sequence joins TRBV6-6 and TRBJ2-5; perhaps TRBD1 as D (5 bases). Trimming shortened V by 6 bases and J by 2 bases, and 16 bases separated the two germline ends. The CDR3 consists of 15 residues. Per the germline V gene, CDR1 is MNHNY and CDR2 is SVGAGI (reference sequence). As DNA, the CDR3 is TGTGCCAGCAGACTTGACAGTTCTATTCAAGAGACCCAGTACTTC. As protein: CASRLDSSIQETQYF.

As concerns this clonotype: The junction departs from the called germline gene at one end, perhaps through a read error. This chain links TRBV20-1 with TRBJ2-3; a possible D gene is TRBD1 (5 bases). This CDR3 comprises 15 residues. CDR1 and CDR2 from the germline V gene are DFQATT and SNEGSKA (reference sequence). CDR3 sequence: CSARPDRPYTGTQYF. As DNA, the CDR3 is TGCAGCGCAAGACCCGACAGACCTTACACAGGTACGCAGTATTTT.

J is TRBJ2-2 and V is TRBV5-1; 10 bases map to TRBD2. Trimming cost V 2 bases and J 5 bases; bases outside gene matches: 6. The CDR3 has 16 residues. Germline CDR1 SGHRS, CDR2 YFSETQ. This CDR3 reads CASSFIAGGRTGELFF. In DNA form, the CDR3 reads TGCGCCAGCAGCTTCATAGCGGGGGGTCGAACCGGGGAGCTGTTTTTT.

This clonotype has a single count. CDR3 DNA sequence: TGTGCCAGCAGTTTACTCGGTCATGAGCAGTTCTTC. Amino acid sequence: CASSLLGHEQFF. The chain is built from TRBV12-3 or TRBV12-4 and TRBJ2-1, with unresolved D. Trimming removed 2 bases at V and 8 bases at J, with 7 bases between. This CDR3 spans 12 amino acids.

This chain links TRBV6-6 with TRBJ1-5, with a weak D call TRBD1 (5 bases). V lost 7 bases and J lost 5, with 15 bases in between. Germline CDR1 MNHNY, CDR2 SVGAGI (reference sequence). CDR3 size: 14 residues. In DNA form, the CDR3 reads TGTGCCAGCACCGACCAAGTACAGGATCAGCCCCAGCATTTT. This sequence encodes CASTDQVQDQPQHF.

The chain joins TRBV15 to TRBJ2-3; TRBD1 might be the D (5 bases). V was pared by 1 base and J by 4 bases, with 9 bases between. Germline CDR1 is LNHNV and CDR2 is YYDKDF (reference sequence). This CDR3 is 14 amino acids long. CDR3: CATSRVAGPDTQYF. The DNA of the CDR3 is TGTGCCACCAGCAGAGTGGCAGGGCCAGATACGCAGTATTTT.

The chain combines TRBV7-2 with TRBJ2-3, with 7 bases identical to TRBD1. This CDR3 is built from 16 residues. Trimming took 5 bases from V and 5 from J; bases not matched to a gene: 13. The germline V gene encodes CDR1 SGHTA and CDR2 FQGNSA. Written as DNA, the CDR3 is TGTGCCAGCAGCCTCAAACGACAGGGTGTGGGAGATACGCAGTATTTT. Amino acids: CASSLKRQGVGDTQYF.

This clonotype was observed a few times. The chain is built from TRBV20-1 and TRBJ1-5, with 8 bases aligning to TRBD1. V trimming: 5 bases; J trimming: 6 bases; junction bases outside the gene matches: 3. The CDR3 totals 12 residues. CDR1 is DFQATT, CDR2 SNEGSKA, per germline (reference sequence). The CDR3 protein is CSARQGSQPQHF. CDR3 DNA: TGCAGTGCTCGACAGGGGAGTCAGCCCCAGCATTTT.

V is TRBV6-5 and J is TRBJ2-6; unclear D gene. This CDR3 region has 13 residues. V lost 7 bases and J lost 0, with 4 bases in between. CDR1 is MNHEY, CDR2 SVGAGI, per germline. This CDR3 is CASTISGANVLTF. The CDR3 region has the DNA TGTGCCAGCACGATCTCTGGGGCCAACGTCCTGACTTTC.

The gene calls are TRBV12-3 or TRBV12-4 and TRBJ1-1; no reliable D call. The germline V and J ends were trimmed by 3 bases and 4 bases, with 12 bases remaining between them. This CDR3 is built from 14 residues. The CDR3 sequence is CASSLAGGITEAFF. The CDR3, as DNA: TGTGCCAGCAGTTTGGCAGGAGGGATCACTGAAGCTTTCTTT.

This clonotype was seen more than once but under ten times. CDR3 protein: CSESLGADTQYF. CDR3 in DNA: TGCAGCGAGTCACTAGGAGCAGATACGCAGTATTTT. The chain employs TRBV29-1 and TRBJ2-3, with D possibly matching TRBD2 (5 bases). The CDR3 loop spans 12 amino acids. V gave up 7 bases and J gave up 4 bases, with 12 bases separating them. The V gene's germline CDR1 is SQVTM and CDR2 ANQGSEA.

This clonotype occurred many times. The chain joins TRBV10-3 to TRBJ2-1; the match to TRBD1 covers 8 bases. The J segment lost 6 bases and the V segment lost 6 bases, leaving 7 bases of the junction unmatched. Germline values: CDR1 ENHRY, CDR2 SYGVKD. The CDR3 sequence is 14 residues long. CDR3 residues: CAISLRGQVNEQFF. Written as DNA, the CDR3 is TGTGCCATCAGCTTAAGGGGACAGGTCAATGAGCAGTTCTTC.

This clonotype occurred a few times. The chain uses TRBV6-5 and TRBJ1-6; no definite D call. The CDR3 length is 18 residues. V lost 0 bases, J lost 0 bases, and 12 bases lay in between. In germline, CDR1 is MNHEY, CDR2 SVGAGI. This chain's CDR3 is CASSYSRGSSSYNSPLHF. CDR3 coding DNA: TGTGCCAGCAGTTACTCGCGAGGGTCGAGCTCCTATAATTCACCCCTCCACTTT.

In its sample, this clonotype was seen a few times. V usage is TRBV4-2 and J usage is TRBJ2-1, with D possibly being TRBD1 (6 bases). Trimming cost V 1 base and J 10 bases, with 14 bases left between them. CDR3 length: 14 amino acids. Germline CDR1 LGHNA, CDR2 YNFKEQ. The CDR3 loop reads CASSQAQWQGEQFF. The CDR3 bases are TGTGCCAGCAGCCAAGCTCAGTGGCAGGGGGAGCAGTTCTTC.

The chain employs TRBV28 and TRBJ2-3; 8 bases are shared with TRBD2. CDR1 MDHEN and CDR2 SYDVKM come from the germline V gene. The CDR3 is 17 amino acids. The trim removed 4 bases at V and 2 bases at J, leaving 11 bases unmatched. For the CDR3, the DNA is TGTGCCAGCAGTTCCACGGGGGGGACCAGACCCACAGATACGCAGTATTTT. Its protein product is CASSSTGGTRPTDTQYF.

V and J are TRBV29-1 and TRBJ1-2; a weak D match, TRBD1 (5 bases). This CDR3 contains 11 residues. The germline V and J ends were trimmed by 4 bases and 8 bases, with 11 bases remaining between them. CDR1 is SQVTM and CDR2 is ANQGSEA in the germline V gene. The CDR3 loop is CSVGGARGYTF. As DNA, the CDR3 is TGCAGCGTTGGCGGGGCTCGGGGCTACACCTTC.

This clonotype was found a few times. This chain uses TRBV20-1 with TRBJ1-5; no reliable D call. CDR1 is DFQATT and CDR2 is SNEGSKA in the germline V gene (reference sequence). With 0 bases removed from V and 5 bases from J, the gap between germline ends came to 5 bases. The CDR3 is 12 amino acids. The CDR3 nucleotides are TGCAGTGCTAGAGAGGGATATCAGCCCCAGCATTTT. The encoded protein is CSAREGYQPQHF.

This clonotype has a single count. The chain is built from TRBV6-5 and TRBJ1-4, with D maybe TRBD1 (6 bases). This CDR3 contains 15 residues. Germline V gene lookup returns CDR1 MNHEY and CDR2 SVGAGI. V gave up 8 bases and J gave up 0 bases, with 13 bases separating them. The CDR3 sequence is CASSTGNPTNEKLFF. CDR3 coding DNA: TGTGCCAGCTCGACAGGCAACCCAACTAATGAAAAACTGTTTTTT.

The table lists this clonotype with many counts. The chain recombines TRBV10-3 with TRBJ2-1, with 8 nucleotides matching TRBD1. The CDR3 runs to 13 residues. Germline V CDR1 and CDR2: ENHRY, SYGVKD. V shed 7 bases, J shed 8 bases, and the junction held 7 bases outside the gene matches. The DNA for the CDR3 is TGTGCCATCAATGGACAGGGTTCGGATGAGCAGTTCTTC. Protein sequence: CAINGQGSDEQFF.

In this sample, this clonotype turned up a few times. J is TRBJ1-5 and V is TRBV20-1, with a weak D call TRBD1 (6 bases). CDR1 DFQATT and CDR2 SNEGSKA come from the germline V gene (reference sequence). Trimming left V 6 bases short and J 4 bases short, with 22 bases between. The CDR3 consists of 16 residues. The DNA of the CDR3 is TGCAGTGCCCTATCATACAGGGTCAGTGGAAATCAGCCCCAGCATTTT. This translates into CSALSYRVSGNQPQHF.

The chain carries TRBV12-3 or TRBV12-4 and TRBJ2-1; 13 bases align to TRBD2. This CDR3 has 17 residues. V gave up 6 bases and J gave up 7 bases; unmatched junction bases: 12. The CDR3 DNA reads TGTGCCAGCAGGCTAGATCGGACTAGCGGGGGTGGGAATGAGCAGTTCTTC. It yields the protein CASRLDRTSGGGNEQFF.

About this clonotype itself: The junction shows a germline mismatch at one end, possibly a read error. The rearrangement uses TRBV13 and TRBJ2-6; D is ambiguous. Germline CDR1 reads PRHDT; CDR2 reads FYEKMQ (reference sequence). The length of the CDR3 is 15 residues. Here the CDR3 DNA reads TGTGCCGGCAGCTTAGTCAATAGGGGGGCCAACGTCCTGACTTTC. This gives the protein CAGSLVNRGANVLTF.

This clonotype was counted between two and nine times. This sequence joins TRBV7-2 and TRBJ2-7; no firm D call. Trimming left V 2 bases short and J 0 bases short, with 14 bases between. Germline V gene data show CDR1 as SGHTA and CDR2 as FQGNSA. The CDR3 consists of 16 residues. The CDR3: CASSLSSGRLSYEQYF. In nucleotides, the CDR3 is TGTGCCAGCAGCTTAAGTTCCGGGCGACTCTCCTACGAGCAGTACTTC.

This rearrangement joins TRBV15 to TRBJ2-5; D is possibly TRBD2 (6 bases). Trimming took off 3 bases at V and 2 bases at J, with 10 bases between the two ends. This CDR3 is 14 amino acids long. Per the germline V gene, CDR1 is LNHNV and CDR2 is YYDKDF (reference sequence). CDR3 residues: CATSSSLAQETQYF. The CDR3 coding sequence is TGTGCCACCAGCAGTAGTCTAGCGCAAGAGACCCAGTACTTC.